This T cell receptor (beta chain) was identified in a study of shared clonotypes between healthy human individuals. Germline lookup yields CDR1 SGHTS and CDR2 YDEGEE. Trimming shortened V by 6 bases and J by 2 bases, and 16 bases separated the two germline ends. This CDR3 contains 15 residues. This table comes from immunoSEQ multiplex PCR, and its TCRdb copy is limited to in-frame clones, with some not included. The sample consists of nearly 2 million clones, approximately 94% of them appearing once. Naive CD8 cells comprised CD45RO-negative, CCR7-positively selected cells, excluding terminally differentiated effector memory CD45RA+ cells.

The sample was naive CD8+ T cells sorted from blood. The TCR was taken from a man between 18 and 29 years old in good health. The chain carries TRBV5-8 and TRBJ2-3; D perhaps matches TRBD1 (6 bases). CDR3 region: CASTVPGQPTDTQYF. The CDR3, as DNA: TGTGCCAGCACGGTCCCGGGACAACCCACAGATACGCAGTATTTT.